A selection of T cell receptor beta chains follows, all from one sample in a study of cytomegalovirus exposure and HLA in healthy donors. Only in-frame clones appear in the TCRdb table, and some are missing; sequencing was by immunoSEQ multiplex PCR. The sample carries 150,000 or so clones, roughly 70% recorded once. Sequencing used PBMCs. Source of these receptors: a male donor in good health and CMV-seronegative. Both conserved end residues are part of each CDR3. The D gene is left open where the match is weak. Rows give clone size only sometimes, using once, few, many, or a class for an expanded clone.

CDR3aa	CDR3nt	v_gene	abundance	d_gene	j_gene
CASSGTSHNASTDTQYF	TGTGCCAGTAGTGGGACTAGCCACAATGCTAGCACAGATACGCAGTATTTT	TRBV19	-	TRBD2	TRBJ2-3
CAISGTQNQPQHF	TGTGCCATCAGTGGGACTCAGAATCAGCCCCAGCATTTT	TRBV10-3	-	-	TRBJ1-5
CASSQDSGGYNEQFF	TGCGCCAGCAGCCAAGATTCCGGCGGGTACAATGAGCAGTTCTTC	TRBV5-1	few	-	TRBJ2-1
CASSFSGGNQPQHF	TGTGCCAGCAGCTTCTCCGGGGGTAATCAGCCCCAGCATTTT	TRBV7-2	once	-	TRBJ1-5
CASSPDRDRAYEQYF	TGTGCCAGCAGCCCCGACCGGGACAGGGCCTACGAGCAGTACTTC	TRBV11-3	once	TRBD1	TRBJ2-7
CSARVTYEQFF	TGCAGTGCTAGAGTTACTTATGAGCAGTTCTTC	TRBV20-1	few	-	TRBJ2-1
CASSLTAGQGLTEAFF	TGCGCCAGCAGCTTAACGGCCGGACAGGGGCTAACTGAAGCTTTCTTT	TRBV5-1	-	TRBD1	TRBJ1-1
CASSSGQSDNQPQHF	TGTGCCAGCTCATCGGGACAGAGCGATAATCAGCCCCAGCATTTT	TRBV18	once	TRBD1	TRBJ1-5
CASSPARDIYGYTF	TGTGCCAGCTCCCCCGCTCGGGACATCTATGGCTACACCTTC	TRBV18	-	-	TRBJ1-2
CASSIAYGYEQYF	TGTGCCAGTAGTATTGCCTATGGCTACGAGCAGTACTTC	TRBV19	-	-	TRBJ2-7
CASSKEAGAPRTEAFF	TGCGCCAGCAGCAAAGAAGCAGGGGCGCCCCGCACTGAAGCTTTCTTT	TRBV4-3	-	-	TRBJ1-1
CASGLAGRTDTQYF	TGTGCCAGCGGTCTAGCGGGGCGCACAGATACGCAGTATTTT	TRBV28	few	TRBD2	TRBJ2-3
CASSRNAPQGGQPQHF	TGTGCCAGCAGCCGCAACGCCCCACAGGGCGGTCAGCCCCAGCATTTT	TRBV7-2	-	-	TRBJ1-5
CASISGQRPYEQYF	TGCGCCAGCATCTCGGGACAGCGACCCTACGAGCAGTACTTC	TRBV10-2	-	TRBD1	TRBJ2-7
CASSSRDSNSYEQYF	TGTGCCAGCAGCTCGCGGGACTCCAACTCCTACGAGCAGTACTTC	TRBV5-4	-	-	TRBJ2-7
CASSQDVGTTNEKLFF	TGTGCCAGCAGCCAAGATGTCGGGACAACTAATGAAAAACTGTTTTTT	TRBV4-2	-	-	TRBJ1-4
CASSIVETGLRPQHF	TGTGCCAGTAGTATAGTAGAGACAGGGTTGCGACCCCAGCATTTT	TRBV19	-	TRBD1	TRBJ1-5
CASTIRGQRLGLYGYTF	TGTGCCAGCACCATACGGGGACAGAGGTTAGGCCTCTATGGCTACACCTTC	TRBV28	-	TRBD1	TRBJ1-2
CASSLDSRGREQYF	TGTGCCAGCAGCTTAGATTCCAGGGGGAGAGAGCAGTACTTC	TRBV7-2	-	TRBD1	TRBJ2-7
CASILIVRGADEQFF	TGTGCCAGCATTCTGATAGTGCGGGGCGCGGATGAGCAGTTCTTC	TRBV6-1	-	-	TRBJ2-1
CASSFTGYYQETQYF	TGCGCCAGCAGCTTCACAGGGTACTACCAAGAGACCCAGTACTTC	TRBV5-1	-	-	TRBJ2-5
CASSQETRGADTQYF	TGTGCCAGCAGCCAAGAAACCAGGGGGGCAGATACGCAGTATTTT	TRBV14	-	-	TRBJ2-3
CASSERGGNTEAFF	TGTGCCAGCAGTGAAAGAGGGGGGAACACTGAAGCTTTCTTT	TRBV2	few	-	TRBJ1-1
CAWRGQGGVNEQFF	TGTGCCTGGAGGGGGCAGGGCGGGGTCAATGAGCAGTTCTTC	TRBV30	-	-	TRBJ2-1
CASSVGRRGTPYEQYF	TGTGCCAGCAGTGTAGGCCGGCGGGGGACTCCCTACGAGCAGTACTTC	TRBV6-1	-	TRBD2	TRBJ2-7
CASSLFGRGESGEQFF	TGCGCCAGCAGCTTGTTCGGCAGGGGGGAATCGGGTGAGCAGTTCTTC	TRBV5-1	-	-	TRBJ2-1
CASTGDSSYEQYF	TGTGCCAGCACTGGGGACAGCTCCTACGAGCAGTACTTC	TRBV6-5	-	TRBD1	TRBJ2-7
CASSYLAGATNEQFF	TGCGCCAGCAGCTACTTAGCGGGGGCTACCAATGAGCAGTTCTTC	TRBV5-1	-	TRBD2	TRBJ2-1
CATSRDEGGSRQTQYF	TGTGCCACCAGCAGAGATGAAGGCGGTAGCCGACAGACCCAGTACTTC	TRBV15	-	-	TRBJ2-5
CASSVGGGRAFF	TGTGCCAGCAGCGTAGGAGGGGGCAGAGCTTTCTTT	TRBV9	-	TRBD1	TRBJ1-1
CASSLGLAGARPYNEQFF	TGTGCCAGCAGTCTTGGACTAGCGGGGGCAAGACCTTACAATGAGCAGTTCTTC	TRBV7-3	-	TRBD2	TRBJ2-1
CAWSVREKETQYF	TGTGCCTGGAGTGTACGGGAAAAAGAGACCCAGTACTTC	TRBV30	-	-	TRBJ2-5
CASSGGTRASPLHF	TGTGCCAGCAGTGGGGGGACAAGGGCTTCACCCCTCCACTTT	TRBV6-1	-	-	TRBJ1-6
CASSPGLYSNQPQHF	TGCGCCAGCAGCCCAGGTCTTTATAGCAATCAGCCCCAGCATTTT	TRBV4-1	-	-	TRBJ1-5
CASSQESGTGVTNSPLHF	TGCGCCAGCAGCCAAGAATCCGGGACGGGAGTAACAAATTCACCCCTCCACTTT	TRBV4-1	once	-	TRBJ1-6
CASSKPGQGNSQYF	TGTGCCAGTAGTAAACCGGGACAGGGTAACAGTCAGTACTTC	TRBV19	-	TRBD1	TRBJ2-4
CASRLAENTGELFF	TGTGCCAGCAGACTAGCGGAGAACACCGGGGAGCTGTTTTTT	TRBV9	-	TRBD2	TRBJ2-2
CASGLDRGTEAFF	TGTGCTAGTGGTTTGGACAGGGGCACTGAAGCTTTCTTT	TRBV12-5	-	TRBD1	TRBJ1-1
CASSESEGIQDTQYF	TGTGCCAGCAGTGAATCGGAGGGGATACAGGATACGCAGTATTTT	TRBV27	-	-	TRBJ2-3
CASSGAEVPGNTIYF	TGTGCCAGTAGTGGGGCCGAGGTCCCAGGAAACACCATATATTTT	TRBV19	-	-	TRBJ1-3
CASSFQVTTEAFF	TGTGCCAGCAGCTTTCAGGTTACCACTGAAGCTTTCTTT	TRBV7-9	-	-	TRBJ1-1
CASTDRQGLYEQYF	TGTGCCAGCACCGACAGACAGGGCCTCTACGAGCAGTACTTC	TRBV6-5	once	TRBD1	TRBJ2-7
CASSVQGSHTGELFF	TGTGCCAGCAGTGTCCAGGGGTCTCACACCGGGGAGCTGTTTTTT	TRBV27	-	-	TRBJ2-2
CASSGAGGRETQYF	TGTGCCAGCAGTGGGGCGGGGGGCCGAGAGACCCAGTACTTC	TRBV2	-	TRBD2	TRBJ2-5
CASSTPGQGKGLAKNIQYF	TGTGCCAGTAGTACTCCCGGACAGGGGAAAGGGCTAGCCAAAAACATTCAGTACTTC	TRBV19	-	TRBD1	TRBJ2-4
CASSGQGALVGDEQYF	TGTGCCAGCTCGGGACAGGGGGCGCTTGTTGGCGACGAGCAGTACTTC	TRBV18	-	TRBD1	TRBJ2-7
CASSQTVGKNIQYF	TGTGCCAGCAGCCAGACAGTAGGCAAAAACATTCAGTACTTC	TRBV7-8	-	-	TRBJ2-4
CASSAHGEETQYF	TGTGCCAGCAGTGCCCACGGAGAAGAGACCCAGTACTTC	TRBV27	-	-	TRBJ2-5
CASSLASSYNEQFF	TGCGCCAGCAGCTTGGCCAGCTCCTACAATGAGCAGTTCTTC	TRBV5-1	few	-	TRBJ2-1
CASSYLGRGNEQFF	TGTGCCAGCAGTTACTTGGGCAGGGGCAATGAGCAGTTCTTC	TRBV27	-	-	TRBJ2-1
CASSLAAGAETQYF	TGTGCCAGCAGCTTAGCCGCGGGGGCAGAGACCCAATACTTC	TRBV7-2	-	-	TRBJ2-5
CASSRGGSTEAFF	TGTGCCAGCAGCAGGGGTGGGAGCACTGAAGCTTTCTTT	TRBV27	-	-	TRBJ1-1
CASSEVGLAASKQFF	TGTGCCAGCAGTGAAGTGGGACTAGCGGCGTCGAAGCAGTTCTTC	TRBV6-1	-	TRBD2	TRBJ2-1
CASSLAGGSSTEAFF	TGTGCCAGCAGCTTAGCGGGCGGGAGTAGTACTGAAGCTTTCTTT	TRBV7-2	-	-	TRBJ1-1
CASSLRTGEQFF	TGTGCCAGCAGCTTACGTACGGGTGAGCAGTTCTTC	TRBV7-2	-	-	TRBJ2-1